The 11 T cell receptor beta chains given below trace back to one sample, sequenced in a study of T-cell memory formation after mild COVID-19 listed by TCRdb under 2021. The library relied on 5' RACE. The listed sequencing device is Illumina NovaSeq 6000. Using fastp at Q25 and MiXCR, TCRdb reprocessed the public reads and kept productive beta chains. When rows share a CDR3 protein, they turn into one entry using the most common DNA and genes. For this sample the table gives 560,000 or so distinct CDR3 sequences, of which approximately 15% were detected only once. The top ten clonotypes cover around 7.8% of the sample. Input material: PBMCs or a T cell subset sorted from them (not recorded which). These receptors all come from an adult woman who had mild COVID-19 (a few samples of this study predate the infection). The sample titles of this study are shuffled in the database, so cell type and time point are left out; the donor was told from shared clones.

This clonotype was seen a few times. The V call is TRBV4-3, the J call TRBJ1-5; no clear D. This CDR3 is built from 15 residues. The germline CDR1 and CDR2 sequences are LGHNA and YSLEER. Trimming stripped 3 bases from V and 0 bases from J, with 9 bases between. CDR3 DNA: TGCGCCAGCAGCCACTCAGTCTATAGCAATCAGCCCCAGCATTTT. Encoded protein: CASSHSVYSNQPQHF.

The chain uses TRBV7-9 and TRBJ2-2, with D unclear. V lost 5 bases to trimming and J lost 0 bases, with 7 bases between them. CDR3 size: 14 residues. In germline, CDR1 is SEHNR, CDR2 FQNEAQ (reference sequence). The CDR3 reads CASSPSTNTGELFF. The CDR3 DNA follows: TGTGCCAGCAGCCCCTCAACGAACACCGGGGAGCTGTTTTTT. The whole variable domain, remainder taken from reference TRBV7-9 and TRBJ2-2, is DTGVSQNPRHKITKRGQNVTFRCDPISEHNRLYWYRQTLGQGPEFLTYFQNEAQLEKSRLLSDRFSAERPKGSFSTLEIQRTEQGDSAMYLCASSPSTNTGELFFGEGSRLTVL.

The chain couples TRBV9 to TRBJ1-2; tentatively, D is TRBD1 (5 bases). Germline CDR1 SGDLS, CDR2 YYNGEE. With 0 bases removed from V and 3 bases from J, the gap between germline ends came to 6 bases. This CDR3 region has 13 residues. The DNA for the CDR3 is TGTGCCAGCAGCGTAGGAGGGGACTATGGCTACACCTTC. Translating it yields CASSVGGDYGYTF. Full variable domain (outside the CDR3, taken from reference TRBV9 and TRBJ1-2): DSGVTQTPKHLITATGQRVTLRCSPRSGDLSVYWYQQSLDQGLQFLIQYYNGEERAKGNILERFSAQQFPDLHSELNLSSLELGDSALYFCASSVGGDYGYTFGSGTRLTVV.

This clonotype has more than one count but fewer than ten. The chain uses TRBV29-1 and TRBJ1-1; 7 bases agree with TRBD1. Per the germline V gene, CDR1 is SQVTM and CDR2 is ANQGSEA. This CDR3 comprises 14 residues. Trimming at V came to 1 base and at J to 0 bases, leaving 2 bases not matched to a gene. CDR3 bases: TGCAGCGTTGAAGTGGGACAGTTGAACACTGAAGCTTTCTTT. Amino acid sequence: CSVEVGQLNTEAFF. The full variable domain, in which reference TRBV29-1 and TRBJ1-1 provide the parts outside the CDR3, is SAVISQKPSRDICQRGTSLTIQCQVDSQVTMMFWYRQQPGQSLTLIATANQGSEATYESGFVIDKFPISRPNLTFSTLTVSNMSPEDSSIYLCSVEVGQLNTEAFFGQGTRLTVV.

This clonotype was detected only a few times. CDR3 protein: CASSLERIGTNEKLFF. CDR3 sequence (DNA): TGTGCCAGCAGCTTAGAACGGATCGGTACTAATGAAAAACTGTTTTTT. The chain is built from TRBV7-8 and TRBJ1-4; D call uncertain. Germline CDR1 SGHVS, CDR2 FQNEAQ. Trimming took 1 base from V and 2 from J, leaving 11 bases between them. There are 16 residues in the CDR3. Supplemented by reference TRBV7-8 and TRBJ1-4, the full variable domain reads GAGVSQSPRYKVAKRGQDVALRCDPISGHVSLFWYQQALGQGPEFLTYFQNEAQLDKSGLPSDRFFAERPEGSVSTLKIQRTQQEDSAVYLCASSLERIGTNEKLFFGSGTQLSVL.

The CDR3 nucleotides are TGTGCCGTATGCAGGCGGGGACAGCAGAACACTGAAGCTTTCTTT. Translated: CAVCRRGQQNTEAFF. This sequence joins TRBV30 and TRBJ1-1; 7 bases line up with TRBD1. The CDR3 is made up of 15 amino acids. V dropped 8 bases and J dropped 1; count of bases not matched to a gene: 13. The germline gives CDR1 GTSNPN, CDR2 SVGIG (reference sequence).

In this sample, this clonotype turned up many times. CDR3 loop: CAALIEGWGYEQYF. The DNA for the CDR3 is TGTGCCGCCCTAATCGAGGGTTGGGGCTACGAGCAGTACTTC. V gene TRBV24-1 combines with J gene TRBJ2-7; possibly TRBD2 for D (5 bases). This CDR3 region has 14 residues. CDR1 KGHDR and CDR2 SFDVKD come from the germline V gene. V lost 12 bases, J lost 3 bases, and 20 bases lay in between.

The chain combines TRBV7-3 with TRBJ2-3; D gene uncertain. V shed 4 bases and J shed 11 bases, with 13 bases lying between them. Germline loops: CDR1 SGHTA, CDR2 FQGTGA. The CDR3 loop spans 12 amino acids. In DNA form, the CDR3 reads TGTGCCAGCAGCTCCATAGGGATAAAGCAGTATTTT. It translates to CASSSIGIKQYF. Full variable domain (outside the CDR3, taken from reference TRBV7-3 and TRBJ2-3): GAGVSQTPSNKVTEKGKYVELRCDPISGHTALYWYRQSLGQGPEFLIYFQGTGAADDSGLPNDRFFAVRPEGSVSTLKIQRTERGDSAVYLCASSSIGIKQYFGPGTRLTVL.

Only a few counts were recorded for this clonotype. V is TRBV21-1 and J is TRBJ2-3; TRBD1 reflects the table's D call only, with no check against the DNA. TRBV21-1 is shown as a pseudogene. The CDR3 runs 15 residues. The CDR3 sequence is CASSKRTGGFGTQYF. The DNA for the CDR3 is TGTGCCAGCAGCAAACGAACAGGGGGGTTCGGTACGCAGTATTTT.

This clonotype was detected ten times or more. The J gene is TRBJ2-5, the V gene TRBV5-1; D is possibly TRBD1 (7 bases). Germline V gene data show CDR1 as SGHRS and CDR2 as YFSETQ. There are 15 residues in the CDR3. Trimming stripped 3 bases from V and 4 bases from J, with 16 bases between. CDR3 bases: TGCGCCAGCAGCTCCCAGGGGGGTAGAGGAGAGACCCAGTACTTC. Amino acids: CASSSQGGRGETQYF.

The rearrangement joins TRBV28 to TRBJ2-1; D may be TRBD1 (6 bases). This CDR3 spans 17 amino acids. Trimming removed 2 bases at V and 4 bases at J, with 18 bases between. Germline lookup yields CDR1 MDHEN and CDR2 SYDVKM. The CDR3 nucleotides are TGTGCCAGCAGTTTAGTACAGGGTCTCCAGTTTTACAATGAGCAGTTCTTC. Its protein product is CASSLVQGLQFYNEQFF.